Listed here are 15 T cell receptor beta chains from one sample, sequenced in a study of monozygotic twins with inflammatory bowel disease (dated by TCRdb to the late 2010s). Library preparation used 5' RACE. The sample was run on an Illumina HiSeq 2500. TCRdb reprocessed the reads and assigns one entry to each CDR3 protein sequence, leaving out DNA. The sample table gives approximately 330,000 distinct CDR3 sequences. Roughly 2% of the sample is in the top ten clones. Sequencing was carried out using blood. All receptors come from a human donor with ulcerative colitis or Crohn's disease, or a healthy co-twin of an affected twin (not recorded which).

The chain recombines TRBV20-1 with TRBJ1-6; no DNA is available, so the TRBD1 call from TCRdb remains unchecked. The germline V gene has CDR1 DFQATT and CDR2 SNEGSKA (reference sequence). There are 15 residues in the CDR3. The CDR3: CSASGWNPGNSPLHF.

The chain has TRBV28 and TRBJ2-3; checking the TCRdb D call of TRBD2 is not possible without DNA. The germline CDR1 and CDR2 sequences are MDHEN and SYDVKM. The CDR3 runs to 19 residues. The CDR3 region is CASSLSYGRPTPSTDTQYF.

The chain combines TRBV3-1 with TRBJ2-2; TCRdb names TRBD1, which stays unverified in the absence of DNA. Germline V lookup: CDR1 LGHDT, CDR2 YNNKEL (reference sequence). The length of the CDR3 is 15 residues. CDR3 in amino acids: CASSQGQGAGGELFF.

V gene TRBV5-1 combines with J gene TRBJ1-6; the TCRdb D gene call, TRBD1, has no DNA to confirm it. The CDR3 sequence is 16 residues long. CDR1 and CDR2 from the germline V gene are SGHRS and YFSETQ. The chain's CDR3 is CASSLGDRSRSSPLHF. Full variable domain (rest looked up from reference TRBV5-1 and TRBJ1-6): KAGVTQTPRYLIKTRGQQVTLSCSPISGHRSVSWYQQTPGQGLQFLFEYFSETQRNKGNFPGRFSGRQFSNSRSEMNVSTLELGDSALYLCASSLGDRSRSSPLHFGNGTRLTVT.

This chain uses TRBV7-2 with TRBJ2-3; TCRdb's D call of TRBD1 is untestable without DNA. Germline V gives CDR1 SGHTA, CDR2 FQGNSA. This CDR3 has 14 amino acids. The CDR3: CASSSGQGADTQYF.

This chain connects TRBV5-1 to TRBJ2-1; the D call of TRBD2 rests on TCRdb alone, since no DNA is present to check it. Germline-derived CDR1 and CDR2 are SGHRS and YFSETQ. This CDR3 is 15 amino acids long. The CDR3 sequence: CASSLSTSEYNEQFF.

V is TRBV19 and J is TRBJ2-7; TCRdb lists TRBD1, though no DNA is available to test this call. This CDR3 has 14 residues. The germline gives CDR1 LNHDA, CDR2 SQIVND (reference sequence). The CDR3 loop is CASRYGTGTYEQYF. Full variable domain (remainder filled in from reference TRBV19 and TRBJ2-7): DGGITQSPKYLFRKEGQNVTLSCEQNLNHDAMYWYRQDPGQGLRLIYYSQIVNDFQKGDIAEGYSVSREKKESFPLTVTSAQKNPTAFYLCASRYGTGTYEQYFGPGTRLTVT.

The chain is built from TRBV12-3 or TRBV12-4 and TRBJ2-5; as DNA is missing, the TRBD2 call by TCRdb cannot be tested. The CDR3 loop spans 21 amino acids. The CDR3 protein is CASSLGSGGLARPVDQETQYF.

CDR3 in amino acids: CASSTGIETQYF. V is TRBV12-3 or TRBV12-4 and J is TRBJ2-5; TCRdb gives TRBD1 as the D gene, but with no DNA this cannot be confirmed. The CDR3 loop spans 12 amino acids.

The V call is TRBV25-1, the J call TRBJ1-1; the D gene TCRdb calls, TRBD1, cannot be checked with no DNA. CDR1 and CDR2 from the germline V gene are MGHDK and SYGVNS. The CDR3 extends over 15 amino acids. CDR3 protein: CASSELSGGNTEAFF.

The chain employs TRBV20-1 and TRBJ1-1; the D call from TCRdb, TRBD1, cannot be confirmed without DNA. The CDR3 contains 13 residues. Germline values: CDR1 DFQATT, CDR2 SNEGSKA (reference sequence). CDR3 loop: CSAPDGGLPEAFF.

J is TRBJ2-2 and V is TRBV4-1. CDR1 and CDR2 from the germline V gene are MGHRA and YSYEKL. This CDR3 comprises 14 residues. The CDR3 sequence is CASSQVGNTGELFF.

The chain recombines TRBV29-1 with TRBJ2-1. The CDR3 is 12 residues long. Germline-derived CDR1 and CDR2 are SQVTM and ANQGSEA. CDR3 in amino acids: CSVPRSYNEQFF.

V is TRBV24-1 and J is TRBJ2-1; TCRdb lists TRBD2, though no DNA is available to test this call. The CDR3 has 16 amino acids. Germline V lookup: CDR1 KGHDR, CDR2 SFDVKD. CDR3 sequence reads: CATSAAGTSGNNEQYF.

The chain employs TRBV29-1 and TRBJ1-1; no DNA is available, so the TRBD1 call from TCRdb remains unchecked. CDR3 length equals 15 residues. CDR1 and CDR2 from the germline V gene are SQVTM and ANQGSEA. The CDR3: CSVEGSGQMNTEAFF.